This T cell receptor beta chain was found in a study of cytomegalovirus exposure and HLA in healthy donors. In the PCR, 60 Vbeta and 13 Jbeta primers were used. TCRdb's copy holds only in-frame clones and misses some; the assay was immunoSEQ multiplex PCR. The table lists approximately 110,000 clones, around 73% of them singletons, with roughly 8.2% in the top ten. The length of the CDR3 is 14 residues. With V trimmed by 4 bases and J by 4 bases, 3 bases remained unmatched. Germline assignment: CDR1 SGHDT and CDR2 YYEEEE. This chain joins TRBV5-6 and TRBJ1-2, with TRBD1 matching over 11 bases. Sequencing was done on a sample of PBMCs. This receptor was identified in a middle-aged woman in good health and CMV-seropositive. CDR3 coding DNA: TGTGCCAGCAGCCCCGGGACAGGGGGCTATGGCTACACCTTC. Protein product: CASSPGTGGYGYTF.